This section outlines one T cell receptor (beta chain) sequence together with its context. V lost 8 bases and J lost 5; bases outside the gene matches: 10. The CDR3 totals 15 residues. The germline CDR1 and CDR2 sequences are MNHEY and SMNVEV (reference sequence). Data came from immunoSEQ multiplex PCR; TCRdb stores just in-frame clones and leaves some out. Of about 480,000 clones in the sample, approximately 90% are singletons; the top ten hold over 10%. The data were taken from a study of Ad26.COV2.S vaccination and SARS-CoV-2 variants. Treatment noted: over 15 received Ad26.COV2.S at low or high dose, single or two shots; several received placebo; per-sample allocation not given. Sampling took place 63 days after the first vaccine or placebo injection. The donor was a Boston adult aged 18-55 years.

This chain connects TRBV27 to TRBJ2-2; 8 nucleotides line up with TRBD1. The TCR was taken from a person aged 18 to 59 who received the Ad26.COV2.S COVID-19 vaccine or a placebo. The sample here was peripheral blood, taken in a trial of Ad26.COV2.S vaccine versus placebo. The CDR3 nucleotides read TGTGCCAGCCGGGACAGGCTCATTTCTACCGGGGAGCTGTTTTTT. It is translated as CASRDRLISTGELFF.